The 21 T cell receptor beta chains in this list originate from one sample, sequenced in a study of early T cells in non-severe SARS-CoV-2 infection. A single record per CDR3 protein comes from TCRdb applying MiXCR to the 5' RACE reads. The profile covers 79,000 or so distinct CDR3 sequences, with around 13% appearing a single time and around 1.1% taken by the ten largest. The sample taken for sequencing was whole blood. These receptors originate from an adult who was a healthcare worker with PCR-confirmed SARS-CoV-2 infection or an uninfected control (not recorded which).

The sample holds many counts of this clonotype. This chain joins TRBV12-3 or TRBV12-4 and TRBJ2-2, with 8 bases aligning to TRBD2. The CDR3 covers 15 residues. V was clipped by 6 bases and J by 4 bases; unmatched bases: 7. The CDR3 DNA is TGTGCCAGCAGCCAACGGCTAGCGGGCACCGGGGAGCTGTTTTTT. Amino acids: CASSQRLAGTGELFF.

The rearrangement links TRBV28 to TRBJ1-5; D is uncertain. CDR3 length: 15 residues. CDR1 is MDHEN, CDR2 SYDVKM, per germline. The V end lost 7 bases, the J end lost 2 bases, and 15 bases lay between the germline ends. This CDR3 is CASTLDLLGNQPQHF. CDR3 coding DNA: TGTGCCAGCACCCTTGACCTTTTAGGCAATCAGCCCCAGCATTTT. Complete variable domain (other parts from reference TRBV28 and TRBJ1-5): DVKVTQSSRYLVKRTGEKVFLECVQDMDHENMFWYRQDPGLGLRLIYFSYDVKMKEKGDIPEGYSVSREKKERFSLILESASTNQTSMYLCASTLDLLGNQPQHFGDGTRLSIL.

The chain has TRBV27 and TRBJ2-7; D not certain. The CDR3 loop spans 13 amino acids. Germline CDR1 and CDR2: MNHEY and SMNVEV (reference sequence). V lost 6 bases and J lost 3, with 12 bases in between. In nucleotides, the CDR3 is TGTGCCAGCAGAAACTTTGACGGCTACGAGCAGTACTTC. This translates into CASRNFDGYEQYF.

This clonotype has a single count. V and J are TRBV4-3 and TRBJ2-3; D possibly corresponds to TRBD2 (6 bases). Germline V gives CDR1 LGHNA, CDR2 YSLEER. V lost 1 base and J 3 bases, leaving 14 bases between the germline ends. The CDR3 sequence is 16 residues long. CDR3 in amino acids: CASSQVRTTWTDTQYF. CDR3 coding DNA: TGCGCCAGCAGCCAAGTAAGGACTACCTGGACAGATACGCAGTATTTT.

The genes are TRBV28 and TRBJ2-1; 8 nucleotides agree with TRBD1. V shed 10 bases, J shed 11 bases, and the junction held 22 bases outside the gene matches. The CDR3 runs 16 residues. CDR1 is MDHEN and CDR2 is SYDVKM in the germline V gene. For the CDR3, the DNA is TGTGCCACCACGAGCGTTTTGTGGACAGGGAAGGGGAAGCAGTTCTTC. It encodes CATTSVLWTGKGKQFF.

The chain has TRBV29-1 and TRBJ1-1; D is undetermined. CDR3 length: 13 residues. V was pared by 3 bases and J by 8 bases, with 16 bases between. The V gene's germline CDR1 is SQVTM and CDR2 ANQGSEA. The CDR3 sequence: CSVDRGVDFEAFF. The CDR3 bases are TGCAGCGTTGATCGGGGTGTTGATTTCGAAGCTTTCTTT. Filled out from reference TRBV29-1 and TRBJ1-1, the complete variable domain reads SAVISQKPSRDICQRGTSLTIQCQVDSQVTMMFWYRQQPGQSLTLIATANQGSEATYESGFVIDKFPISRPNLTFSTLTVSNMSPEDSSIYLCSVDRGVDFEAFFGQGTRLTVV.

This clonotype occurred many times. This chain joins TRBV5-6 and TRBJ2-7; 9 bases are shared with TRBD1. J was trimmed by 0 bases and V by 4 bases; bases with no gene match: 8. Germline V gene data show CDR1 as SGHDT and CDR2 as YYEEEE. CDR3 length equals 16 residues. The chain's CDR3 is CASSLGRDRASYEQYF. DNA of the CDR3: TGTGCCAGCAGCCTGGGGCGGGACAGGGCCTCCTACGAGCAGTACTTC.

The CDR3 coding sequence is TGTGCCAGCAGATTTCACGAACAGACCGGGGAGCTGTTTTTT. Its protein product is CASRFHEQTGELFF. The chain links TRBV7-2 to TRBJ2-2; D gene uncertain. The germline V gene encodes CDR1 SGHTA and CDR2 FQGNSA. V was shortened by 6 bases and J by 5 bases, with 13 bases between the two germline ends. There are 14 residues in the CDR3.

A few counts support this clonotype. CDR3 sequence (DNA): TGTGCCAGCAGACAGGGTTTAAATGGCTACACCTTC. Residues: CASRQGLNGYTF. The chain joins TRBV6-2 or TRBV6-3 to TRBJ1-2; a weak D match, TRBD1 (6 bases). The germline V gene has CDR1 MNHEY and CDR2 SVGEGT. This CDR3 is built from 12 residues. V was clipped by 6 bases and J by 6 bases, with 11 bases between them.

This clonotype was detected many times. The chain carries TRBV20-1 and TRBJ1-1; D perhaps matches TRBD1 (6 bases). V was pared by 2 bases and J by 4 bases, with 11 bases between. Germline CDR1 reads DFQATT; CDR2 reads SNEGSKA (reference sequence). CDR3 length equals 13 residues. CDR3 sequence reads: CSARKDSFTEAFF. CDR3 DNA sequence: TGCAGTGCTAGAAAGGACAGCTTCACTGAAGCTTTCTTT.

The V call is TRBV6-6, the J call TRBJ2-5; a possible D gene is TRBD2 (5 bases). The germline CDR1 and CDR2 sequences are MNHNY and SVGAGI (reference sequence). Deletions cut 4 bases from V and 1 base from J, with 10 bases between. The CDR3 extends over 14 amino acids. The CDR3 sequence: CASSFDGGQETQYF. The CDR3 DNA reads TGTGCCAGCAGTTTCGACGGAGGCCAAGAGACCCAGTACTTC.

This clonotype was detected only a few times. This chain joins TRBV27 and TRBJ2-3; D gene ambiguous. V lost 5 bases, J lost 0 bases, and 12 bases lay in between. This CDR3 has 15 residues. CDR1 is MNHEY, CDR2 SMNVEV, per germline (reference sequence). The CDR3 loop is CASSPFVASTDTQYF. The CDR3 coding sequence is TGTGCCAGCAGTCCCTTTGTGGCTAGCACAGATACGCAGTATTTT.

The table lists this clonotype with a few counts. The gene calls are TRBV9 and TRBJ2-1; D is ambiguous. V dropped 4 bases and J dropped 10 bases, with 15 bases sitting between them. The CDR3 consists of 13 residues. Per the germline V gene, CDR1 is SGDLS and CDR2 is YYNGEE. This chain's CDR3 is CASSTRGRGEQFF. The CDR3 DNA is TGTGCCAGCAGCACCCGAGGACGTGGGGAGCAGTTCTTC. Complete variable domain (other parts from reference TRBV9 and TRBJ2-1): DSGVTQTPKHLITATGQRVTLRCSPRSGDLSVYWYQQSLDQGLQFLIQYYNGEERAKGNILERFSAQQFPDLHSELNLSSLELGDSALYFCASSTRGRGEQFFGPGTRLTVL.

The V and J genes are TRBV11-2 and TRBJ2-7; the D call may be TRBD1 or TRBD2 (5 bases each). Looked up from germline, CDR1 is SGHAT and CDR2 is FQNNGV. V was cut by 8 bases and J by 3 bases, with 23 bases left in between. There are 16 residues in the CDR3. The chain's CDR3 is CASGLDLLGTNYEQYF. As DNA, the CDR3 is TGTGCCAGCGGCCTCGACCTGTTGGGGACCAACTACGAGCAGTACTTC.

This clonotype was found a few times. The chain couples TRBV10-3 to TRBJ2-7, with 11 nucleotides matching TRBD2. Germline values: CDR1 ENHRY, CDR2 SYGVKD. Unmatched junction bases numbered 9, after V lost 6 bases and J lost 2 bases. This CDR3 region has 16 residues. CDR3: CAISGILAGGPYEQYF. The DNA for the CDR3 is TGTGCCATCAGCGGAATCCTAGCGGGGGGACCCTACGAGCAGTACTTC.

The sample holds many counts of this clonotype. The rearrangement uses TRBV6-5 and TRBJ1-5; possible D gene TRBD1, 6 bases. The length of the CDR3 is 14 residues. V lost 6 bases and J 1 base, leaving 10 bases between the germline ends. CDR1 MNHEY and CDR2 SVGAGI come from the germline V gene. CDR3 DNA sequence: TGTGCCAGCAGACCAGGGGTGAGCAATCAGCCCCAGCATTTT. This encodes CASRPGVSNQPQHF.

This clonotype was seen repeatedly, ten times or more. The rearrangement joins TRBV18 to TRBJ1-3; D is ambiguous. Germline-derived CDR1 and CDR2 are KGHSH and LQKENI. V lost 1 base to trimming and J lost 4 bases, with 5 bases between them. This CDR3 region has 13 residues. CDR3 nucleotides: TGTGCCAGCTCACCACTACAGGGAAACACCATATATTTT. The encoded protein is CASSPLQGNTIYF.

This clonotype came up many times. This chain uses TRBV11-2 with TRBJ2-1; 9 bases agree with TRBD1. Germline V CDR1 and CDR2: SGHAT, FQNNGV. The length of the CDR3 is 13 residues. With 6 bases clipped from V and 6 bases from J, the junction kept 3 bases outside the gene matches. This chain's CDR3 is CASRRGQGNEQFF. The CDR3 DNA reads as TGTGCCAGCAGACGGGGACAGGGCAATGAGCAGTTCTTC.

This clonotype has just a few counts. V is TRBV29-1 and J is TRBJ2-1, with 9 nucleotides matching TRBD2. With 3 bases clipped from V and 7 bases from J, the junction kept 10 bases outside the gene matches. Germline CDR1 reads SQVTM; CDR2 reads ANQGSEA. This CDR3 region has 15 residues. The CDR3, as DNA: TGCAGCGTTGATGGGGGGCTAGCGGGGAGGAATGAGCAGTTCTTC. Protein sequence: CSVDGGLAGRNEQFF.

This clonotype is medium-sized by share. The chain uses TRBV27 and TRBJ1-1, with D perhaps TRBD1 (6 bases). Per germline, CDR1 MNHEY and CDR2 SMNVEV (reference sequence). V dropped 2 bases and J dropped 5 bases, with 27 bases sitting between them. CDR3 length: 19 amino acids. The DNA of the CDR3 is TGTGCCAGCAGTTTAAGGTTCCCCGCAGGGACATCGAGTTGGACTGAAGCTTTCTTT. Protein: CASSLRFPAGTSSWTEAFF.

The table lists this clonotype with a few counts. The junction shows a germline mismatch at one end, possibly a read error. The rearrangement links TRBV29-1 to TRBJ1-2; D may be TRBD1 (5 bases). The CDR3 is 13 amino acids. CDR1 is SQVTM, CDR2 ANQGSEA, per germline. CDR3 region: CSVEAGGNYGYTF. The CDR3 DNA sequence: TGCAGCGTGGAAGCGGGGGGTAACTATGGCTACACCTTC. Looking up the rest from reference TRBV29-1 and TRBJ1-2 gives the full variable domain: SAVISQKPSRDICQRGTSLTIQCQVDSQVTMMFWYRQQPGQSLTLIATANQGSEATYESGFVIDKFPISRPNLTFSTLTVSNMSPEDSSIYLCSVEAGGNYGYTFGSGTRLTVV.